A single sample gave rise to the 18 T cell receptor beta chains below, sequenced in a study of PD-L1 blockade in urothelial cancer. The time point is: pretreatment peripheral blood. TCRdb's table, derived via immunoSEQ multiplex PCR, lists solely in-frame clones and lacks some. The sample yields tens of thousands of clones, 90% seen once. Here the sequenced sample was PBMCs, taken around atezolizumab (anti-PD-L1) treatment. These receptors all come from a man aged 55 to 70 with urothelial cancer.

The V and J genes are TRBV7-2 and TRBJ2-5, with D maybe TRBD2 (7 bases). CDR3 size: 15 residues. Germline V gene sequence: CDR1 SGHTA, CDR2 FQGNSA. The V and J ends lost 3 bases and 2 bases respectively, with 13 bases between them. Written as DNA, the CDR3 is TGTGCCAGCAGCTTTTCGGGGGGCGGGCAAGAGACCCAGTACTTC. Protein sequence: CASSFSGGGQETQYF.

CDR3 bases: TGTGCCAGCAGTTCCTCTTCCAGGGGGAGGGAGACCCAGTACTTC. The encoded protein is CASSSSSRGRETQYF. This sequence joins TRBV27 and TRBJ2-5, with D possibly TRBD1 on 7 matching bases. CDR3 length: 15 amino acids. CDR1 is MNHEY and CDR2 is SMNVEV in the germline V gene (reference sequence). V shed 4 bases and J shed 5 bases, with 17 bases lying between them.

CDR3 residues: CASSLPQGLIKNIQYF. The CDR3 DNA reads TGTGCCAGCAGTTTGCCCCAGGGGCTAATTAAAAACATTCAGTACTTC. This rearrangement joins TRBV27 to TRBJ2-4, with D possibly TRBD1 on 6 matching bases. The CDR3 extends over 16 amino acids. Germline values: CDR1 MNHEY, CDR2 SMNVEV (reference sequence). Trimming stripped 3 bases from V and 4 bases from J, with 16 bases between.

V gene TRBV18 combines with J gene TRBJ2-7, with unresolved D. This CDR3 region has 13 residues. Germline V gene sequence: CDR1 KGHSH, CDR2 LQKENI. V lost 6 bases and J 2 bases, leaving 11 bases between the germline ends. CDR3 loop: CASSTSRTYEQYF. CDR3 sequence (DNA): TGTGCCAGCTCTACGAGCCGTACCTACGAGCAGTACTTC.

The genes are TRBV6-4 and TRBJ2-7; 8 nucleotides align to TRBD1. Germline CDR1 and CDR2: MRHNA and SNTAGT. The CDR3 totals 15 residues. Trimming at V came to 5 bases and at J to 3 bases, leaving 9 bases not matched to a gene. CDR3 sequence reads: CASSSYKTGDYEQYF. DNA of the CDR3: TGTGCCAGCAGTTCCTATAAGACAGGGGACTACGAGCAGTACTTC.

The chain uses TRBV30 and TRBJ1-2; D possibly corresponds to TRBD1 (6 bases). The CDR3 is 11 amino acids. V lost 4 bases, J lost 13 bases, and 16 bases lay in between. Looked up from germline, CDR1 is GTSNPN and CDR2 is SVGIG (reference sequence). The CDR3 DNA sequence: TGTGCCTGGACCTTGGACAGTGTAATCACCTTC. It is translated as CAWTLDSVITF.

The genes are TRBV5-8 and TRBJ1-2; 9 bases line up with TRBD1. The CDR3 is 17 residues long. The J segment lost 4 bases and the V segment lost 2 bases, leaving 12 bases of the junction unmatched. CDR1 SGHTS and CDR2 YDEGEE come from the germline V gene. CDR3 in DNA: TGTGCCAGCAGCTTAAAACTGGGGACAGGGATATCCTATGGCTACACCTTC. Protein product: CASSLKLGTGISYGYTF.

The CDR3 loop is CASSLGAGGEKLFF. The CDR3 DNA follows: TGCGCCAGCAGCTTGGGAGCCGGGGGGGAAAAACTGTTTTTT. V is TRBV5-1 and J is TRBJ1-4; a possible D gene is TRBD1 (5 bases). V lost 0 bases, J lost 8 bases, and 11 bases lay in between. Germline CDR1 SGHRS, CDR2 YFSETQ. The length of the CDR3 is 14 residues.

This rearrangement joins TRBV5-1 to TRBJ2-7, with 7 positions matching TRBD1. This CDR3 region has 13 residues. From germline, CDR1 is SGHRS and CDR2 YFSETQ. Losses at the gene ends were 5 bases for V and 3 bases for J; bases not matched to a gene: 5. The CDR3 loop reads CASRDRQGYEQYF. The CDR3 region has the DNA TGCGCCAGCAGGGACCGACAGGGCTACGAGCAGTACTTC.

The rearrangement uses TRBV28 and TRBJ2-5, with 13 bases aligning to TRBD2. V dropped 6 bases and J dropped 4; count of bases not matched to a gene: 8. This CDR3 comprises 16 residues. CDR1 is MDHEN and CDR2 is SYDVKM in the germline V gene. CDR3 nucleotides: TGTGCCAGCAGCCGGACTAGCGGGAGACGGGGAGAGACCCAGTACTTC. This sequence encodes CASSRTSGRRGETQYF.

The chain has TRBV7-2 and TRBJ1-1; no reliable D call. Trimming removed 4 bases at V and 2 bases at J, with 11 bases between. Germline CDR1 and CDR2: SGHTA and FQGNSA. The CDR3 totals 14 residues. This chain's CDR3 is CASSSGDRNTEAFF. The CDR3 nucleotides read TGTGCCAGCAGCTCCGGGGATCGTAACACTGAAGCTTTCTTT.

The chain has TRBV5-4 and TRBJ2-5, with a possible D match to TRBD2 (5 bases). The germline V gene has CDR1 SGHNT and CDR2 YYREEE (reference sequence). The CDR3 totals 14 residues. Trimming removed 0 bases at V and 5 bases at J, with 11 bases between. CDR3 loop: CASSLAEGSETQYF. The CDR3 DNA sequence: TGTGCCAGCAGCTTGGCCGAGGGCAGCGAGACCCAGTACTTC. The full variable domain, in which reference TRBV5-4 and TRBJ2-5 provide the parts outside the CDR3, is ETGVTQSPTHLIKTRGQQVTLRCSSQSGHNTVSWYQQALGQGPQFIFQYYREEENGRGNFPPRFSGLQFPNYSSELNVNALELDDSALYLCASSLAEGSETQYFGPGTRLLVL.

Only one count was recorded for this clone. V and J are TRBV18 and TRBJ2-5, with TRBD1 identical over 9 bases. The tail of the sequence fits TRBJ2-7 better, so the J call may be wrong. Germline CDR1 reads KGHSH; CDR2 reads LQKENI. The CDR3 sequence is 15 residues long. The CDR3 sequence is CASSPGGTGQYEQYF. The DNA for the CDR3 is TGTGCCAGCTCACCAGGAGGGACAGGGCAGTACGAGCAGTACTTC.

The chain couples TRBV5-1 to TRBJ1-2; 8 bases line up with TRBD1. Trimming cost V 0 bases and J 6 bases; bases outside gene matches: 13. The CDR3 loop spans 17 amino acids. Germline CDR1 SGHRS, CDR2 YFSETQ. This CDR3 is CASSLEPQGARYDGYTF. As DNA, the CDR3 is TGCGCCAGCAGCTTGGAACCCCAGGGGGCGAGGTACGATGGCTACACCTTC.

The J gene is TRBJ1-1, the V gene TRBV19, with D unclear. Germline CDR1 reads LNHDA; CDR2 reads SQIVND (reference sequence). The CDR3 loop spans 14 amino acids. Trimming stripped 8 bases from V and 1 base from J, with 14 bases between. CDR3 sequence reads: CASQLDNQNTEAFF. The CDR3 DNA reads TGTGCCAGTCAGCTTGACAATCAGAACACTGAAGCTTTCTTT.

On this clone: Other DNA sequences in this specimen translate into the identical CDR3. V gene TRBV5-1 combines with J gene TRBJ2-5; 7 bases line up with TRBD2. Per the germline V gene, CDR1 is SGHRS and CDR2 is YFSETQ. J was trimmed by 2 bases and V by 0 bases; bases with no gene match: 4. The CDR3 is 15 residues long. As DNA, the CDR3 is TGCGCCAGCAGCTTGGGGGCTAGCGGACAAGAGACCCAGTACTTC. Protein product: CASSLGASGQETQYF.

The chain uses TRBV6-6 and TRBJ1-5; TRBD1 is a possible D gene (5 bases). The germline V gene has CDR1 MNHNY and CDR2 SVGAGI (reference sequence). The V end was cut by 5 bases, the J end by 0 bases, with 8 bases between. This CDR3 is 14 amino acids long. The CDR3 here is CASSTTDSNQPQHF. Written as DNA, the CDR3 is TGTGCCAGCAGTACGACAGATAGCAATCAGCCCCAGCATTTT.

The rearrangement uses TRBV19 and TRBJ2-5; 14 nucleotides align to TRBD2. Trimming took 5 bases from V and 0 from J; bases not matched to a gene: 5. There are 17 residues in the CDR3. Germline V CDR1 and CDR2: LNHDA, SQIVND (reference sequence). This CDR3 is CASSQGTSGGYQETQYF. CDR3 bases: TGTGCCAGTAGTCAAGGGACTAGCGGGGGTTACCAAGAGACCCAGTACTTC.